The 4 T cell receptor beta chains presented below share a single source sample, sequenced in a study of blood T cell repertoires in COVID-19. The method was immunoSEQ multiplex PCR; TCRdb's version includes in-frame clones alone and lacks a portion of them. The data show about 250,000 clones, with around 83% seen just once and more than 6.5% held by the top ten. The sample comprised peripheral blood. The receptors were gathered from a man in his forties with active or convalescent COVID-19.

The chain has TRBV2 and TRBJ2-5; TRBD1 agrees at 11 bases. The CDR3 length is 18 residues. Germline loops: CDR1 SNHLY, CDR2 FYNNEI. V lost 4 bases to trimming and J lost 3 bases; unmatched junction nucleotides: 13. The CDR3 here is CASSVGQGGVLGKETQYF. DNA of the CDR3: TGTGCCAGCAGTGTGGGACAGGGGGGTGTCCTTGGGAAAGAGACCCAGTACTTC.

The rearrangement joins TRBV19 to TRBJ2-2; D is uncertain. CDR1 and CDR2 from the germline V gene are LNHDA and SQIVND (reference sequence). The V gene lost 5 bases and the J gene lost 2 bases, with 15 bases spanning the gap. The length of the CDR3 is 16 residues. CDR3 loop: CASSPRRRRNTGELFF. In nucleotides, the CDR3 is TGTGCCAGTAGTCCCCGGAGAAGACGAAACACCGGGGAGCTGTTTTTT.

The rearrangement uses TRBV5-1 and TRBJ2-2; D might be TRBD1 (5 bases). Germline CDR1 is SGHRS and CDR2 is YFSETQ. Trimming pared 7 bases from V and 0 bases from J, leaving 13 bases between. This CDR3 contains 15 residues. The CDR3 loop is CASGWGSTNTGELFF. The CDR3 DNA reads TGCGCCAGCGGTTGGGGCAGTACGAACACCGGGGAGCTGTTTTTT.

The V gene is TRBV11-1, the J gene TRBJ2-2; D remains unclear. The CDR3 is 15 residues long. Germline CDR1 is SGHAT and CDR2 is FQDESV (reference sequence). V lost 3 bases and J lost 0, with 8 bases in between. The CDR3 DNA reads TGTGCCAGCAGCTTGGGCCTAACGAACACCGGGGAGCTGTTTTTT. Its translation is CASSLGLTNTGELFF.